This TCR beta chain was captured by sequencing in a study of blood T cells in healthy people across ages. Findings and caveats of the study: Significant beta diversity loss was already apparent by age around 40, declining roughly linearly. Expanded clonotype shifts may have been confounded, as the donors had an unknown CMV status.

Each donor supplied around 10 milliliters of peripheral blood. This clonotype came up a few times. Antigen specificity is unknown. Through a sample-barcoded 5' primer and a J-beta primer mix, a second PCR was run for roughly 6 to 12 cycles. Per sample, CDR3-containing paired-end reads numbered at least 3 million. TCRdb re-called the 5' RACE reads with MiXCR, one entry per CDR3 protein. The sample has roughly 1,300,000 distinct CDR3 sequences, 45% to 70% seen once. The CDR3 length is 15 residues. Per the germline V gene, CDR1 is MGHRA and CDR2 is YSYEKL. The trim removed 1 base at V and 3 bases at J, leaving 3 bases unmatched.

The chain recombines TRBV4-1 with TRBJ2-5, with TRBD1 matching over 9 bases. This receptor was taken from a young man in good health. The source material was blood. The CDR3 region is CASSQARTGEETQYF. The CDR3 nucleotides are TGCGCCAGCAGCCAAGCCCGGACAGGGGAAGAGACCCAGTACTTC.